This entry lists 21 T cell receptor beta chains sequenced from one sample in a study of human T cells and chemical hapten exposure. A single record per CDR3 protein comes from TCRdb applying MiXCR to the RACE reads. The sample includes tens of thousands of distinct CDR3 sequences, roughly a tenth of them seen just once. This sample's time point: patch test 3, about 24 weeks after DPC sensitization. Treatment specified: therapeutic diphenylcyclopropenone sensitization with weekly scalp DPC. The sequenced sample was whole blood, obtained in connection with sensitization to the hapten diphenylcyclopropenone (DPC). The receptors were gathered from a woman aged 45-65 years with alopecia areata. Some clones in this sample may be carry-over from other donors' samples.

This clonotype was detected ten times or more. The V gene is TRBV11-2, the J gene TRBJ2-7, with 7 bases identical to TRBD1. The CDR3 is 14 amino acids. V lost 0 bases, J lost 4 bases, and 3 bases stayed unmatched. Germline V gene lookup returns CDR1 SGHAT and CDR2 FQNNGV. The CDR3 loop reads CASSLDGDRYEQYF. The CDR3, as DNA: TGTGCCAGCAGCTTAGATGGGGACAGATACGAGCAGTACTTC. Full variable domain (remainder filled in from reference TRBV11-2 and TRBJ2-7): EAGVAQSPRYKIIEKRQSVAFWCNPISGHATLYWYQQILGQGPKLLIQFQNNGVVDDSQLPKDRFSAERLKGVDSTLKIQPAKLEDSAVYLCASSLDGDRYEQYFGPGTRLTVT.

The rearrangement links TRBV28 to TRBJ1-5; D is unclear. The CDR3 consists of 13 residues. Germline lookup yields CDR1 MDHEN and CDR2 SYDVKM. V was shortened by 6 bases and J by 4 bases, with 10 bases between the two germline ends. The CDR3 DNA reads TGTGCCAGCAGCCTACCCCCAAATCAGCCCCAGCATTTT. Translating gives CASSLPPNQPQHF. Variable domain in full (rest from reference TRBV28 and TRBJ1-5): DVKVTQSSRYLVKRTGEKVFLECVQDMDHENMFWYRQDPGLGLRLIYFSYDVKMKEKGDIPEGYSVSREKKERFSLILESASTNQTSMYLCASSLPPNQPQHFGDGTRLSIL.

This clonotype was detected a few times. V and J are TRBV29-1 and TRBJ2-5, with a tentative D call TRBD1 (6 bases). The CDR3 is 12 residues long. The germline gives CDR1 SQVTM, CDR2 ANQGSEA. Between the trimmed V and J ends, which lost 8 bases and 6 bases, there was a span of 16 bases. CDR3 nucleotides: TGCAGCAGCTCACCGGACAGCCAGACCCAGTACTTC. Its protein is CSSSPDSQTQYF.

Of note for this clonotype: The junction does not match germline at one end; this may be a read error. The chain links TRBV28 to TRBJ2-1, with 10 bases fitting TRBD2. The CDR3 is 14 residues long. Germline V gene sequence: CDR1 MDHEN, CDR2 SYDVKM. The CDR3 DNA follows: TGTGCCAGCATTACTAGCGGGGTCTACAATGAGCCGTTCTTC. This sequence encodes CASITSGVYNEPFF.

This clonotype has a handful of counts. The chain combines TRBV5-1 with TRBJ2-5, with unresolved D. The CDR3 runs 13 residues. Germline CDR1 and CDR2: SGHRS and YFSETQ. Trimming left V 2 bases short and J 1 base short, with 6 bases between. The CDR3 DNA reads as TGCGCCAGCAGCTTCAACGGCCAAGAGACCCAGTACTTC. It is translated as CASSFNGQETQYF.

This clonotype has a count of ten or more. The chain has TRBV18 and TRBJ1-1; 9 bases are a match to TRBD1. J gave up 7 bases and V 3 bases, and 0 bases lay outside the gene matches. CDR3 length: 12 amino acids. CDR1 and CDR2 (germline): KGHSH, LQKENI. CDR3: CASSPTGGEAFF. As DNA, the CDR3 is TGTGCCAGCTCACCGACAGGGGGTGAAGCTTTCTTT. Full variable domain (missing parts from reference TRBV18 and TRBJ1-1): NAGVMQNPRHLVRRRGQEARLRCSPMKGHSHVYWYRQLPEEGLKFMVYLQKENIIDESGMPKERFSAEFPKEGPSILRIQQVVRGDSAAYFCASSPTGGEAFFGQGTRLTVV.

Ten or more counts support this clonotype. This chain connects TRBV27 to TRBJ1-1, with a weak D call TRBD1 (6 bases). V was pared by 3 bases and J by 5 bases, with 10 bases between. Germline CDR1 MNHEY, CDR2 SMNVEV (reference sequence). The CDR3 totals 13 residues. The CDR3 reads CASSLGAWTEAFF. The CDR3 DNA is TGTGCCAGCAGTTTGGGGGCATGGACTGAAGCTTTCTTT.

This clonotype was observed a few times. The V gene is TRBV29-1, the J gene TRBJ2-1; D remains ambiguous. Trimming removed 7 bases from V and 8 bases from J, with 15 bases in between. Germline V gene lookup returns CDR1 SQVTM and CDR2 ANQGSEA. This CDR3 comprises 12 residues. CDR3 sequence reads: CSAQWSVDEQFF. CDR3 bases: TGCAGCGCCCAGTGGTCGGTGGATGAGCAGTTCTTC.

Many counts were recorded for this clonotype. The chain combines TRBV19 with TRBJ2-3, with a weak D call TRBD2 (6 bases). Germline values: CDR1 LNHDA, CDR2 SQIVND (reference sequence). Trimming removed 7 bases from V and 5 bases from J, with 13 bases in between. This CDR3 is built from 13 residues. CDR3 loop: CASNHLGGDTQYF. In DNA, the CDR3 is TGTGCCAGTAACCACCTGGGGGGAGATACGCAGTATTTT.

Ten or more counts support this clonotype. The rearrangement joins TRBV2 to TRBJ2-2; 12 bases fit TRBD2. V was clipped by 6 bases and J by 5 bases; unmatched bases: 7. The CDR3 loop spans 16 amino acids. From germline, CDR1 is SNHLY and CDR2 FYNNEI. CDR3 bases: TGTGCCAGCAGCCTGACTAGCGGGAGAGGTACCGGGGAGCTGTTTTTT. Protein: CASSLTSGRGTGELFF.

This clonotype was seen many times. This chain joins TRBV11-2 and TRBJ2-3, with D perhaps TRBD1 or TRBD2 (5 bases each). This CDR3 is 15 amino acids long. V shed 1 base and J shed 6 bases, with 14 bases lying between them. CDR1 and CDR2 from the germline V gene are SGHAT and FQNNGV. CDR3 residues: CASSLGGAREDTQYF. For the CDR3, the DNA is TGTGCCAGCAGCTTAGGAGGGGCCAGGGAGGATACGCAGTATTTT.

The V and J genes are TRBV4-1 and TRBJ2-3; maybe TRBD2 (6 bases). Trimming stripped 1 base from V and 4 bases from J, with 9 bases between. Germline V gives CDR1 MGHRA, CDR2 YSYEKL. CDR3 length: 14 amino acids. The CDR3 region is CASSQAGSSDTQYF. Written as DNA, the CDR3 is TGCGCCAGCAGCCAAGCCGGGAGCTCAGATACGCAGTATTTT.

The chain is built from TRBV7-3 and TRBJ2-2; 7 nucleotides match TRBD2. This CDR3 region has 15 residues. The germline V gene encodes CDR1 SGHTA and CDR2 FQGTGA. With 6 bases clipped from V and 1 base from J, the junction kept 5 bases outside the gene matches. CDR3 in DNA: TGTGCCAGCAGTTCCCAGCGGGGGAACACCGGGGAGCTGTTTTTT. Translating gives CASSSQRGNTGELFF.

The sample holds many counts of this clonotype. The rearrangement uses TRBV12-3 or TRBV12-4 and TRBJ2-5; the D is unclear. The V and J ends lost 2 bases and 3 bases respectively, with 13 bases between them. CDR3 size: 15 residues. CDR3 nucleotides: TGTGCCAGCAGTTTACCAGGTGGGGTGGAAGAGACCCAGTACTTC. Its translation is CASSLPGGVEETQYF.

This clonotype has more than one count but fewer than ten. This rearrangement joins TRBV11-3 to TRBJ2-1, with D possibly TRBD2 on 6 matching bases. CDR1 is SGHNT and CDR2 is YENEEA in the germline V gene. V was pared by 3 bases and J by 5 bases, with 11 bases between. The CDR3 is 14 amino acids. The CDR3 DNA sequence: TGTGCCAGCAGCTTGCGGGGAGGTAACAATGAGCAGTTCTTC. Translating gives CASSLRGGNNEQFF.

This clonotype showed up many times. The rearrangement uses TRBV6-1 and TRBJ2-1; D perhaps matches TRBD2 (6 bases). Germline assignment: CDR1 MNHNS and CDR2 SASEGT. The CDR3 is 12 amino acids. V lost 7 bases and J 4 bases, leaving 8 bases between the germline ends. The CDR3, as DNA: TGTGCCAGCATACTAGCTTACAATGAGCAGTTCTTC. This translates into CASILAYNEQFF.

In nucleotides, the CDR3 is TGTGCCAGTAGCGCAGAACAGGGCTACGAGCAGTACTTC. Translated: CASSAEQGYEQYF. This chain joins TRBV19 and TRBJ2-7; D perhaps matches TRBD1 (6 bases). The germline gives CDR1 LNHDA, CDR2 SQIVND (reference sequence). V was shortened by 6 bases and J by 3 bases, with 12 bases between the two germline ends. The CDR3 has 13 residues. Variable domain in full (rest from reference TRBV19 and TRBJ2-7): DGGITQSPKYLFRKEGQNVTLSCEQNLNHDAMYWYRQDPGQGLRLIYYSQIVNDFQKGDIAEGYSVSREKKESFPLTVTSAQKNPTAFYLCASSAEQGYEQYFGPGTRLTVT.

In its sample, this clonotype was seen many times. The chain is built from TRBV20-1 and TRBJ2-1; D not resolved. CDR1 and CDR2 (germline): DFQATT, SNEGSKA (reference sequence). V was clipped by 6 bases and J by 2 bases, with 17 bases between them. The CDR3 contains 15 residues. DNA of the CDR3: TGCAGTGCCCCCTCACCCCGAATGACCTACAATGAGCAGTTCTTC. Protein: CSAPSPRMTYNEQFF.

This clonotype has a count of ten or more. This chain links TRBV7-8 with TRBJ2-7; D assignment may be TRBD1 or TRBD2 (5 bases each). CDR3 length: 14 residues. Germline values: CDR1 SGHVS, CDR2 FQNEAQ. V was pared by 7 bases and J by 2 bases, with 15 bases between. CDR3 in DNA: TGTGCCAGCAACCGTGGGGTGGGGGCCTACGAGCAGTACTTC. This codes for CASNRGVGAYEQYF.

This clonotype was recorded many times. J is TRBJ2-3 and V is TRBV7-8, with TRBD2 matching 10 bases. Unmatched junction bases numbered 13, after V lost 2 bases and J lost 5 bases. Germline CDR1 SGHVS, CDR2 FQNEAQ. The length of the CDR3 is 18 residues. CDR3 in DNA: TGTGCCAGCAGCTTAAGGCCCTCTAGCGGGAGCCGGGGAGATACGCAGTATTTT. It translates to CASSLRPSSGSRGDTQYF.

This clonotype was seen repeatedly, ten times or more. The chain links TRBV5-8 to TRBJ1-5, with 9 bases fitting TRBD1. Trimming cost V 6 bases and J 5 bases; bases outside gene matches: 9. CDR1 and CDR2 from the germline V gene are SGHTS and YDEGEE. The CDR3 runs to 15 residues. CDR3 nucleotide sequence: TGTGCCAGCACCATCGACAGGGGGACTTATCAGCCCCAGCATTTT. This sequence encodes CASTIDRGTYQPQHF.